This TCR beta chain was captured by sequencing in a study of cytomegalovirus exposure and HLA in healthy donors. Study-wide findings and caveats: Whilst most TCR sequences proved rare, a subset of public TCRs occurred across many donors. Among the CMV-associated chains, three were confirmed in vitro as specific for CMV antigens.

Donors came from a validation cohort of over 100 subjects, distinct from the first 666-subject cohort. V lost 6 bases and J 5 bases, leaving 11 bases between the germline ends. CDR3 size: 12 residues. Looked up from germline, CDR1 is MNHEY and CDR2 is SVGAGI. About this clone itself: No antigen is known for it.

The table came from immunoSEQ multiplex PCR; TCRdb's copy has only in-frame clones and leaves some out. The sample records approximately 100,000 clones, about 88% being singletons. The clonotype was recovered from a man between 18 and 29 years old in good health and CMV-seropositive. The specimen was PBMCs. This rearrangement joins TRBV6-5 to TRBJ2-7; D unclear. The CDR3 nucleotides read TGTGCCAGCAGAGCGAGCGTAAACGAGCAGTACTTC. It translates to CASRASVNEQYF.